This TCR beta chain was retrieved from a study of Ad26.COV2.S vaccination and SARS-CoV-2 variants. A word on this clone: The antigen is unknown.

Study-wide findings and caveats: Vaccine recipients posted higher spike-specific TCR breadth than their placebo counterparts.

Germline CDR1 and CDR2: MNHEY and SMNVEV (reference sequence). The V segment lost 0 bases and the J segment 3 bases; nucleotides outside the gene matches: 6. This CDR3 region has 16 residues. Clones were read by immunoSEQ multiplex PCR, and TCRdb kept only the in-frame ones, dropping some. The table has 150,000 to 200,000 clones, 87% seen once. The chain couples TRBV27 to TRBJ1-2, with TRBD1 matching 8 bases. The source of this sequence is a human donor who had recovered from COVID-19. The source was peripheral blood, collected after recovery from COVID-19. CDR3 sequence: CASSLSVGRGHYGYTF. CDR3 sequence (DNA): TGTGCCAGCAGTTTATCCGTTGGCAGGGGGCACTATGGCTACACCTTC.